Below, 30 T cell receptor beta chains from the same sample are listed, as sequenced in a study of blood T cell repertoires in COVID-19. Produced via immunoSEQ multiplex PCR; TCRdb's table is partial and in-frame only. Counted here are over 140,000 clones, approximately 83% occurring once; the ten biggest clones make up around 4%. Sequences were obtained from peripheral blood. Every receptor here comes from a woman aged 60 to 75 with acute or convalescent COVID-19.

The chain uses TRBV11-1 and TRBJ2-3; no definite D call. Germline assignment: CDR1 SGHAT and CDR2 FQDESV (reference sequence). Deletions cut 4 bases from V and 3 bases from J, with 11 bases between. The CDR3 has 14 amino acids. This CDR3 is CASSWNPRTDTQYF. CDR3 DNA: TGTGCCAGCAGCTGGAACCCTAGGACAGATACGCAGTATTTT.

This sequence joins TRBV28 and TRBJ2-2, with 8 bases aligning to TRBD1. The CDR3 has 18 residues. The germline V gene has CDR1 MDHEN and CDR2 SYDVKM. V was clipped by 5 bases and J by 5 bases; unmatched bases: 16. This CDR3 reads CASSKLRLRGRETGELFF. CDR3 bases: TGTGCCAGCAGTAAACTCCGCCTCAGGGGGCGCGAGACCGGGGAGCTGTTTTTT.

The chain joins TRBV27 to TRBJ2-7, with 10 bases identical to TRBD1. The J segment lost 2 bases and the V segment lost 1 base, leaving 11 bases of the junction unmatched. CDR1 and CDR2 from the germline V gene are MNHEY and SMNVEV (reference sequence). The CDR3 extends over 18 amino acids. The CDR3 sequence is CASSLYYLTGGRPYEQYF. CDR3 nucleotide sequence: TGTGCCAGCAGTTTATACTACCTGACAGGGGGCAGGCCCTACGAGCAGTACTTC.

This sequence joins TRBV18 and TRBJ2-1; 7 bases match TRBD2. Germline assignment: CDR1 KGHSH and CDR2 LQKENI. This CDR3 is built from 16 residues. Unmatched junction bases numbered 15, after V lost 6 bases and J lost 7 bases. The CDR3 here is CASSPPGTNPLNEQFF. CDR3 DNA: TGTGCCAGCTCTCCCCCCGGGACTAATCCACTAAATGAGCAGTTCTTC.

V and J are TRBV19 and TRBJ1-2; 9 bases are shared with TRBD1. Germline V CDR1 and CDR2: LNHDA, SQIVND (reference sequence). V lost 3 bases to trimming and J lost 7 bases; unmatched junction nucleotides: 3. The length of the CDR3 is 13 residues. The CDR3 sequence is CASSINRGLGYTF. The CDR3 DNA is TGTGCCAGTAGTATTAACAGGGGGCTTGGCTACACCTTC.

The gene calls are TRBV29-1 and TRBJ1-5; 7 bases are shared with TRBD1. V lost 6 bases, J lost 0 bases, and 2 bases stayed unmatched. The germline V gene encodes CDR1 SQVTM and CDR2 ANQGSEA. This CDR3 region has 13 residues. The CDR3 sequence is CSVRDSSNQPQHF. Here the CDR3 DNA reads TGCAGCGTACGGGACAGTAGCAATCAGCCCCAGCATTTT.

The CDR3 DNA reads as TGCGCCAGCAGCCAAGGACAGGGCGAGTTAAAAGAGACCCAGTACTTC. It codes for CASSQGQGELKETQYF. The chain carries TRBV5-1 and TRBJ2-5; 8 nucleotides align to TRBD1. The V gene end was trimmed by 4 bases and the J gene end by 3 bases; junction bases not matched to a gene: 11. This CDR3 is built from 16 residues. Per the germline V gene, CDR1 is SGHRS and CDR2 is YFSETQ.

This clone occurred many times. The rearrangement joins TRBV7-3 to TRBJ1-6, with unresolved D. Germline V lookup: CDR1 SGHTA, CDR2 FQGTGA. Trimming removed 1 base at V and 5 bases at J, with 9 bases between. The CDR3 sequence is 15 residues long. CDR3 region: CASSLIRSHNSPLHF. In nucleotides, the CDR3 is TGTGCCAGCAGCTTAATTCGGTCCCATAATTCACCCCTCCACTTT.

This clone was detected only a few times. The CDR3, as DNA: TGTGCCACTTCATTAGACAGGTCCCTTGGGGAGCAGTACTTC. It yields the protein CATSLDRSLGEQYF. J is TRBJ2-7 and V is TRBV19; possible D gene TRBD1, 6 bases. CDR3 size: 14 residues. V was cut by 10 bases and J by 7 bases, with 23 bases left in between. Germline-derived CDR1 and CDR2 are LNHDA and SQIVND (reference sequence).

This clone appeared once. Here the CDR3 DNA reads TGTGCCAGCAGCGTGGGACTAGCGGGATACAATGAGCAGTTCTTC. Protein product: CASSVGLAGYNEQFF. The chain has TRBV7-9 and TRBJ2-1; 13 nucleotides agree with TRBD2. Germline V gives CDR1 SEHNR, CDR2 FQNEAQ (reference sequence). V gave up 5 bases and J gave up 4 bases; unmatched junction bases: 2. This CDR3 has 15 amino acids.

The CDR3 DNA sequence: TGTGCCAGCAGCCGTACAGGGGGCACTGAAGCTTTCTTT. Amino acid sequence: CASSRTGGTEAFF. This chain uses TRBV6-5 with TRBJ1-1; TRBD1 aligns across 8 bases. The CDR3 has 13 amino acids. In germline, CDR1 is MNHEY, CDR2 SVGAGI. J gave up 4 bases and V 6 bases, and 4 bases lay outside the gene matches.

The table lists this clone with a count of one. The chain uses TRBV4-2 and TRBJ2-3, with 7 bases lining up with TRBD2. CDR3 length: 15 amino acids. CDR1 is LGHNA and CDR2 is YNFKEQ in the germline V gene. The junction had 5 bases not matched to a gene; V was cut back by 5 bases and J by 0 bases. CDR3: CASSLGRASTDTQYF. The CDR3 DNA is TGTGCCAGCAGCTTAGGGAGGGCTAGCACAGATACGCAGTATTTT.

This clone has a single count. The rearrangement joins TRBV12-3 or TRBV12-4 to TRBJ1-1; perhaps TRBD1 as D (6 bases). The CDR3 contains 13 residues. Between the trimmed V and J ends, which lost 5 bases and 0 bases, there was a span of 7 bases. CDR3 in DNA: TGTGCCAGCAGTGGACAGATGAACACTGAAGCTTTCTTT. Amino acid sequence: CASSGQMNTEAFF.

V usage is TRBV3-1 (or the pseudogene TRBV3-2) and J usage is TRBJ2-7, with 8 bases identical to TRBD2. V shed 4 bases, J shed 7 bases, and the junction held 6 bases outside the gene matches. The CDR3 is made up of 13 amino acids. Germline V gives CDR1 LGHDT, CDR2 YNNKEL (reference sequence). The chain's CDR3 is CASSRAGVGEQYF. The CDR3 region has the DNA TGTGCCAGCAGCCGAGCGGGAGTTGGGGAGCAGTACTTC.

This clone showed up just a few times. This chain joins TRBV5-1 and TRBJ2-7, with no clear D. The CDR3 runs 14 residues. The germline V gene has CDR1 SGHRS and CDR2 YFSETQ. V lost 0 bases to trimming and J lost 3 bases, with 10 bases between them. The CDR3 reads CASSLGVLSYEQYF. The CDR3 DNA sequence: TGCGCCAGCAGCTTGGGCGTGCTGAGCTACGAGCAGTACTTC.

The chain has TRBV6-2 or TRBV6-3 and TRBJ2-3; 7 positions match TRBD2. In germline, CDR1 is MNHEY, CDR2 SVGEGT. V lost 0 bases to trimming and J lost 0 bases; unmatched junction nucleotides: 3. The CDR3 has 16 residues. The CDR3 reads CASSYSGGVSTDTQYF. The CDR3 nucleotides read TGTGCCAGCAGTTACTCGGGGGGGGTTAGCACAGATACGCAGTATTTT.

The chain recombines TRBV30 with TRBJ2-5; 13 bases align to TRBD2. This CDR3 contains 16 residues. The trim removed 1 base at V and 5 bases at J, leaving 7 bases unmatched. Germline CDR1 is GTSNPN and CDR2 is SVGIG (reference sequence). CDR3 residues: CAWSAGLAGARETQYF. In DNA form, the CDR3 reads TGTGCCTGGAGTGCCGGACTAGCGGGGGCGCGGGAGACCCAGTACTTC.

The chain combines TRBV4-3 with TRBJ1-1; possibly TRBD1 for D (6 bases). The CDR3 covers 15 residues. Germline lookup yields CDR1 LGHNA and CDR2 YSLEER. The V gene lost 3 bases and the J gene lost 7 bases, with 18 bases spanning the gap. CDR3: CASSQAAVRTVEAFF. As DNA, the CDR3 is TGCGCCAGCAGCCAGGCCGCCGTACGGACAGTTGAAGCTTTCTTT.

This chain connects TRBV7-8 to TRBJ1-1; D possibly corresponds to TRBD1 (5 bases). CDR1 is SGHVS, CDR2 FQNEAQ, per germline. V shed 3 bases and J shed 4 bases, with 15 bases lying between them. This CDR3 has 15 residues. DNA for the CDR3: TGTGCCAGCAGCTTTGTCCGGGCGCAGGGCACTGAAGCTTTCTTT. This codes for CASSFVRAQGTEAFF.

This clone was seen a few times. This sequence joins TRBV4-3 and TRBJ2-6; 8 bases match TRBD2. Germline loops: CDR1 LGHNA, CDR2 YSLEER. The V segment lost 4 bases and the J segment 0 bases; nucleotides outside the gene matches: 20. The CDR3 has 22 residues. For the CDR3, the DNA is TGCGCCAGCAGCCTTGTTACTAGCGGCGAATGGAGGTCCCTCTCTGGGGCCAACGTCCTGACTTTC. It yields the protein CASSLVTSGEWRSLSGANVLTF.

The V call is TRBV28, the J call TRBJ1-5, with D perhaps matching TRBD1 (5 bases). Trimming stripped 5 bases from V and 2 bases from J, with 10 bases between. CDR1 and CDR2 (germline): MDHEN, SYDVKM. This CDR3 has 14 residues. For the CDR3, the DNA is TGTGCCAGCAGTGCTTTAGGGGGCAATCAGCCCCAGCATTTT. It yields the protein CASSALGGNQPQHF. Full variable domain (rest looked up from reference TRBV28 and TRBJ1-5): DVKVTQSSRYLVKRTGEKVFLECVQDMDHENMFWYRQDPGLGLRLIYFSYDVKMKEKGDIPEGYSVSREKKERFSLILESASTNQTSMYLCASSALGGNQPQHFGDGTRLSIL.

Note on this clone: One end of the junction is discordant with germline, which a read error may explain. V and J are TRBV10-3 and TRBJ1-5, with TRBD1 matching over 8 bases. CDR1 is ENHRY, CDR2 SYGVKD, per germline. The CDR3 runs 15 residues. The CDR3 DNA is TGTGCCACGACCGATACAGGACAGGGAGATCAACCCCAGCATTTT. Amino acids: CATTDTGQGDQPQHF.

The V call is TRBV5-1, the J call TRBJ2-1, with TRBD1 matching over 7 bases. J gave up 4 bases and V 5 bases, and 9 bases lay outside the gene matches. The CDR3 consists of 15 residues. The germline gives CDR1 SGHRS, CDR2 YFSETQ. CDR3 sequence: CASRQAGTEYNEQFF. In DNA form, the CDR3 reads TGCGCCAGCAGGCAAGCCGGGACAGAATACAATGAGCAGTTCTTC.

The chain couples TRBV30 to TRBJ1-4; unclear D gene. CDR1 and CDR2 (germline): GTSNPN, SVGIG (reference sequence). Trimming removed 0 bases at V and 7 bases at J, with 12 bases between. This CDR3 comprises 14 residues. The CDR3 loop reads CAWSVLGLTEKLFF. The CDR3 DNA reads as TGTGCCTGGAGTGTCCTGGGCCTGACTGAAAAACTGTTTTTT.

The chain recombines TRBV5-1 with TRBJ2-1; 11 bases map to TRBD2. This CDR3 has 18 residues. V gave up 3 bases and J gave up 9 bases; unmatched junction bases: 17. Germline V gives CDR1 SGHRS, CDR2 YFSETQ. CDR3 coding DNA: TGCGCCAGCAGCTCCCAACCACTAACTAGCGGGAGCACTAGTGAGCAGTTCTTC. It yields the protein CASSSQPLTSGSTSEQFF.

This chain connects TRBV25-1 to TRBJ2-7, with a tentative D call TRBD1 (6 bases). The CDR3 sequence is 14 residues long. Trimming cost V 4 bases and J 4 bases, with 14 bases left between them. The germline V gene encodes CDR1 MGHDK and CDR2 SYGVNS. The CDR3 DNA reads TGTGCCAGCAGTGCGATCCAGGGGACGTACGAGCAGTACTTC. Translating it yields CASSAIQGTYEQYF.

Here the CDR3 DNA reads TGTGCAAGTCGCTTAGAGTACGGGGTCTCATATAGCAATCAGCCCCAGCATTTT. It is translated as CASRLEYGVSYSNQPQHF. The chain joins TRBV12-2 to TRBJ1-5. TRBV12-2 is marked as a pseudogene. CDR3 length: 18 amino acids.

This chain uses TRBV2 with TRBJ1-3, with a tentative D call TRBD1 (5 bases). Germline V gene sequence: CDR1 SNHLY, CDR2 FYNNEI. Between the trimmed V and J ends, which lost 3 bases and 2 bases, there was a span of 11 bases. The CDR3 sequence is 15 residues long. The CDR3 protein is CASSENWGAGNTIYF. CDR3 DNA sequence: TGTGCCAGCAGTGAGAACTGGGGCGCTGGAAACACCATATATTTT.

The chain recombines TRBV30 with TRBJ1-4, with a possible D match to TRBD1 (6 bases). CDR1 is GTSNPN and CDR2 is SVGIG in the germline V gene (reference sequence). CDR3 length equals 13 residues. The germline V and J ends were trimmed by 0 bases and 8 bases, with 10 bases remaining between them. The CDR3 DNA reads TGTGCCTGGAGTGTCGGACAGAACGAAAAACTGTTTTTT. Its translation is CAWSVGQNEKLFF.

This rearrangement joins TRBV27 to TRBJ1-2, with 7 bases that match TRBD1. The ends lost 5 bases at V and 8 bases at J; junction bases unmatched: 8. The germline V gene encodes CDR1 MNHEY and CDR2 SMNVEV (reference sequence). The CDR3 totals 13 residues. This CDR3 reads CASSPPQGRGYTF. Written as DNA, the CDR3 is TGTGCCAGCAGTCCTCCACAGGGGAGGGGCTACACCTTC.